This T cell receptor (beta chain) was captured by sequencing in a study of CD4 T cells in relation to SARS-CoV-2 and coronaviruses. In the study overall: The HLA restriction of the shared crossreactive spike epitopes was mapped. Study conclusions and caveats: Pre-pandemic and post-infection samples never came from the same donor.

Details on this clone: Its antigen is unidentified.

CDR1 and CDR2 (germline): SNHLY, FYNNEI. CDR3 length: 15 amino acids. V lost 5 bases to trimming and J lost 3 bases; unmatched junction nucleotides: 3. Clones were sequenced by immunoSEQ multiplex PCR, and TCRdb holds only the in-frame ones, with some missing. Among about 35,000 clones, roughly 83% were seen once, and the ten largest hold 5.5% to 8.5%. This sequence joins TRBV2 and TRBJ2-2, with 10 positions matching TRBD1. The sequenced sample was naive CD4+ T cells from PBMCs, cultured in vitro. Subset noted: naive CD4+ T cells isolated by negative enrichment. The receptor was isolated from an adult with COVID-19. The CDR3 here is CASSPGQGYTGELFF. The CDR3 DNA reads as TGTGCCAGCAGTCCGGGACAGGGGTACACCGGGGAGCTGTTTTTT.